This T cell receptor beta chain was observed in a study of blood T cell repertoires in COVID-19. Study summary: PBMCs, B-cell-depleted T cells, or T cells provided the cDNA or gDNA that made up the material.

Original data processing: How many nucleated cells were present was estimated from reference gene primer amplification. The protocol was immunoSEQ multiplex PCR, while the TCRdb copy is restricted to in-frame clones and leaves out a portion. The DNA gave D and trimming, while V, J and clone size come from that table. Of more than 95,000 clones listed, over 70% are singletons. The V end was cut by 3 bases, the J end by 6 bases, with 15 bases between. Germline CDR1 reads SQVTM; CDR2 reads ANQGSEA. The CDR3 runs to 13 residues. Only one count was recorded for this clone. The origin of this receptor is a man aged 80 or over with active or convalescent COVID-19. Sequenced material: peripheral blood. The gene calls are TRBV29-1 and TRBJ2-7; tentatively, D is TRBD2 (7 bases). This chain's CDR3 is CSVDSIGGREQYF. Written as DNA, the CDR3 is TGCAGCGTTGACTCTATCGGGGGGCGCGAGCAGTACTTC.